The 26 T cell receptor beta chains below were found in one sample sequenced in a study of T-cell reconstitution after alpha-beta-depleted transplantation in children. Unique molecular identifiers were used to barcode this TCRbeta library. TCRdb re-analysed the PCR reads in MiXCR, keeping a single row per CDR3 protein. The table includes 120,000 or so distinct CDR3 sequences, more than 20% detected once. The sample was PBMCs, mostly from graft donor cells, taken 180 days after TCRalphabeta/CD19-depleted stem cell transplant. The receptors come from a male patient under 10 years old who had a stem cell transplant for chronic granulomatous disease, so the T cells may come from the graft donor.

This clonotype was found a few times. The chain has TRBV5-5 and TRBJ2-1; 12 bases match TRBD2. V lost 0 bases, J lost 5 bases, and 6 bases stayed unmatched. The CDR3 covers 17 residues. CDR1 is SGHKS, CDR2 YYEKEE, per germline (reference sequence). The CDR3 here is CASSLGGLAGLHNEQFF. CDR3 bases: TGTGCCAGCAGCTTGGGTGGACTAGCGGGGTTACACAATGAGCAGTTCTTC.

With respect to this clonotype: A read error may be the cause here, since a much bigger clone is one base away. The CDR3 nucleotides are TGTGCCAGCAGCCTTTTCTACGAGCATTACTTC. The encoded protein is CASSLFYEHYF. The rearrangement uses TRBV12-3 or TRBV12-4 and TRBJ2-7; D remains unclear. There are 11 residues in the CDR3.

This clonotype was found many times. The chain uses TRBV2 and TRBJ2-1, with a possible D match to TRBD1 (5 bases). The CDR3 has 14 residues. In germline, CDR1 is SNHLY, CDR2 FYNNEI. Trimming removed 6 bases at V and 1 base at J, with 10 bases between. Here the CDR3 DNA reads TGTGCCAGCAGCGTGGGGCGATCCTACAATGAGCAGTTCTTC. Translating gives CASSVGRSYNEQFF.

This clonotype was recorded at least ten times. The chain uses TRBV5-5 and TRBJ2-5; D gene uncertain. The CDR3 consists of 15 residues. CDR1 is SGHKS and CDR2 is YYEKEE in the germline V gene (reference sequence). V shed 1 base and J shed 1 base, with 11 bases lying between them. CDR3 amino acids: CASSLIPVFQETQYF. The CDR3 nucleotides are TGTGCCAGCAGCTTGATTCCTGTTTTCCAAGAGACCCAGTACTTC. Full variable domain (rest looked up from reference TRBV5-5 and TRBJ2-5): DAGVTQSPTHLIKTRGQQVTLRCSPISGHKSVSWYQQVLGQGPQFIFQYYEKEERGRGNFPDRFSARQFPNYSSELNVNALLLGDSALYLCASSLIPVFQETQYFGPGTRLLVL.

The sample holds many counts of this clonotype. The CDR3: CASSSSAGAKNIQYF. Written as DNA, the CDR3 is TGTGCCAGCAGCTCCTCAGCGGGAGCCAAAAACATTCAGTACTTC. The rearrangement uses TRBV5-6 and TRBJ2-4; possibly TRBD2 for D (6 bases). CDR1 SGHDT and CDR2 YYEEEE come from the germline V gene. V was trimmed by 3 bases and J by 0 bases, leaving 10 bases between them. The CDR3 length is 15 residues.

The chain combines TRBV21-1 with TRBJ1-2. TRBV21-1 is classified as a pseudogene. There are 13 residues in the CDR3. CDR3 DNA sequence: TGTGCCAGCAGTCCTGGGCTCAACTATGGCTACACCTTC. It encodes CASSPGLNYGYTF.

By sample fraction, this clonotype is medium-sized. CDR3 nucleotides: TGTGCCAGCAGTTTAGCGGGAGGGCGGGAGACCCAGTACTTC. Amino acids: CASSLAGGRETQYF. The chain carries TRBV12-3 or TRBV12-4 and TRBJ2-5, with 7 bases lining up with TRBD2. With 0 bases clipped from V and 5 bases from J, the junction kept 3 bases outside the gene matches. The CDR3 loop spans 14 amino acids.

This clonotype was counted many times. The J gene is TRBJ2-1, the V gene TRBV15; D remains ambiguous. The CDR3 covers 15 residues. Germline V CDR1 and CDR2: LNHNV, YYDKDF (reference sequence). V was pared by 3 bases and J by 5 bases, with 14 bases between. The CDR3 DNA reads as TGTGCCACCAGCAGGGAGATAGCCATTAACAATGAGCAGTTCTTC. Its translation is CATSREIAINNEQFF.

V and J are TRBV9 and TRBJ2-5, with 8 bases lining up with TRBD1. In germline, CDR1 is SGDLS, CDR2 YYNGEE. The V and J ends lost 0 bases and 2 bases, in that order; junction bases with no gene match: 3. This CDR3 is built from 15 residues. The CDR3 region is CASSVAGGKQETQYF. CDR3 nucleotides: TGTGCCAGCAGCGTAGCAGGGGGCAAACAAGAGACCCAGTACTTC.

The chain is built from TRBV20-1 and TRBJ2-7; D remains unclear. V lost 6 bases and J lost 0, with 6 bases in between. Per the germline V gene, CDR1 is DFQATT and CDR2 is SNEGSKA (reference sequence). The CDR3 length is 11 residues. CDR3 bases: TGCAGTGCGTTGAGCTCCTACGAGCAGTACTTC. Translating gives CSALSSYEQYF.

The chain combines TRBV6-2 or TRBV6-3 with TRBJ1-3; weak D call: TRBD1 (6 bases). The CDR3 runs to 14 residues. Germline V gene sequence: CDR1 MNHEY, CDR2 SVGEGT. Trimming cost V 11 bases and J 0 bases, with 14 bases left between them. DNA for the CDR3: TGTGCCGTTCGGGACACCGACTCTGGAAACACCATATATTTT. Its translation: CAVRDTDSGNTIYF.

This clonotype has ten or more counts. The chain recombines TRBV20-1 with TRBJ2-5; the match to TRBD1 covers 7 bases. V gave up 4 bases and J gave up 3 bases; unmatched junction bases: 5. CDR1 is DFQATT and CDR2 is SNEGSKA in the germline V gene (reference sequence). The CDR3 loop spans 13 amino acids. This CDR3 reads CSANDRVKETQYF. The CDR3 coding sequence is TGCAGTGCTAACGACAGGGTTAAAGAGACCCAGTACTTC.

This clonotype was found many times. This chain uses TRBV20-1 with TRBJ1-6; TRBD1 matches 8 bases. Germline-derived CDR1 and CDR2 are DFQATT and SNEGSKA (reference sequence). V shed 3 bases and J 9 bases; nucleotides not matched to a gene: 4. This CDR3 region has 13 residues. CDR3 sequence reads: CSASQGAGSPLHF. The CDR3 DNA is TGCAGTGCTAGCCAGGGGGCGGGTTCACCCCTCCACTTT.

The table lists this clonotype with a few counts. The chain combines TRBV20-1 with TRBJ1-5; D is undetermined. Germline CDR1 is DFQATT and CDR2 is SNEGSKA (reference sequence). With 6 bases removed from V and 3 bases from J, the gap between germline ends came to 30 bases. The CDR3 length is 19 residues. CDR3 sequence reads: CSASRRTTAGLGSNQPQHF. The CDR3, as DNA: TGCAGTGCCAGTAGGAGGACCACCGCCGGACTGGGCTCCAATCAGCCCCAGCATTTT.

V usage is TRBV5-1 and J usage is TRBJ1-2; 9 nucleotides align to TRBD1. Germline CDR1 is SGHRS and CDR2 is YFSETQ. Losses at the gene ends were 4 bases for V and 6 bases for J; bases not matched to a gene: 10. The CDR3 loop spans 15 amino acids. The CDR3 DNA reads TGCGCCAGCAGCCTGGGAGGGGACAGGGTCCATGGCTACACCTTC. Protein sequence: CASSLGGDRVHGYTF.

The V gene is TRBV20-1, the J gene TRBJ2-7; possibly TRBD2 for D (6 bases). This CDR3 has 18 amino acids. CDR1 is DFQATT and CDR2 is SNEGSKA in the germline V gene (reference sequence). Trimming shortened V by 0 bases and J by 0 bases, and 21 bases separated the two germline ends. CDR3 sequence reads: CSAREQGGRDLSSYEQYF. The CDR3 bases are TGCAGTGCTAGAGAGCAAGGCGGTCGGGACTTAAGCTCCTACGAGCAGTACTTC.

At least ten counts were recorded for this clonotype. The rearrangement links TRBV18 to TRBJ2-2; D call uncertain. Germline V lookup: CDR1 KGHSH, CDR2 LQKENI. Trimming stripped 2 bases from V and 3 bases from J, with 7 bases between. The CDR3 is 14 amino acids. The CDR3 DNA reads TGTGCCAGCTCACCATCACTGGACACCGGGGAGCTGTTTTTT. Encoded protein: CASSPSLDTGELFF.

V and J are TRBV7-9 and TRBJ1-1; D is ambiguous. V lost 8 bases and J 8 bases, leaving 12 bases between the germline ends. CDR3 length: 11 amino acids. Germline V gives CDR1 SEHNR, CDR2 FQNEAQ (reference sequence). In DNA form, the CDR3 reads TGTGCCAGCCAGGAACTGAGAGAAGCTTTCTTT. It specifies CASQELREAFF.

The V gene is TRBV12-3 or TRBV12-4, the J gene TRBJ2-7; TRBD1 matches at 11 bases. J was trimmed by 2 bases and V by 3 bases; bases with no gene match: 3. The CDR3 sequence is 15 residues long. CDR3 amino acids: CASSLGTGGPYEQYF. The CDR3, as DNA: TGTGCCAGCAGTTTGGGGACAGGGGGACCCTACGAGCAGTACTTC.

The chain links TRBV15 to TRBJ1-2; 7 nucleotides agree with TRBD1. CDR1 LNHNV and CDR2 YYDKDF come from the germline V gene (reference sequence). V shed 0 bases and J 4 bases; nucleotides not matched to a gene: 5. This CDR3 is built from 15 residues. The CDR3 bases are TGTGCCACCAGCAGAGATTCGGGACAGATCTATGGCTACACCTTC. Translated: CATSRDSGQIYGYTF.

This clonotype was picked up many times. The chain uses TRBV9 and TRBJ2-5; D is uncertain. This CDR3 comprises 11 residues. The germline V gene has CDR1 SGDLS and CDR2 YYNGEE. V lost 0 bases to trimming and J lost 5 bases, with 2 bases between them. CDR3 nucleotide sequence: TGTGCCAGCAGCGTAGATGAGACCCAGTACTTC. Translating it yields CASSVDETQYF.

This clonotype was counted between two and nine times. V and J are TRBV20-1 and TRBJ2-1; 9 bases agree with TRBD1. Trimming removed 4 bases from V and 4 bases from J; junction bases left unmatched: 8. The CDR3 is 15 amino acids. Per the germline V gene, CDR1 is DFQATT and CDR2 is SNEGSKA (reference sequence). The CDR3: CSAIHPDRGYNEQFF. The CDR3 bases are TGCAGTGCTATCCACCCGGACAGGGGTTACAATGAGCAGTTCTTC.

This clonotype has a handful of counts. The rearrangement joins TRBV9 to TRBJ2-7; D is unclear. The CDR3 spans 14 residues. From germline, CDR1 is SGDLS and CDR2 YYNGEE. Trimming cost V 6 bases and J 0 bases, with 13 bases left between them. CDR3 region: CASNTGPYSYEQYF. The CDR3 DNA sequence: TGTGCCAGCAACACCGGGCCTTACTCCTACGAGCAGTACTTC.

In its sample, this clonotype was seen many times. The chain is built from TRBV20-1 and TRBJ1-5, with D possibly being TRBD1 (6 bases). CDR3 length: 15 residues. Germline CDR1 DFQATT, CDR2 SNEGSKA (reference sequence). Trimming shortened V by 0 bases and J by 3 bases, and 12 bases separated the two germline ends. This CDR3 reads CSARDSNRVNQPQHF. The DNA for the CDR3 is TGCAGTGCTAGAGATTCGAACAGGGTCAATCAGCCCCAGCATTTT.

Points on this clonotype: A much larger clonotype is one base distant, so this may be a read error. In DNA form, the CDR3 reads TGCAGTGCTAGCAGGGGCACTGACGCTTTCTTT. It specifies CSASRGTDAFF. This chain joins TRBV20-1 and TRBJ1-1, with D tentatively TRBD1 (6 bases). This CDR3 is built from 11 residues. Germline V lookup: CDR1 DFQATT, CDR2 SNEGSKA (reference sequence).

V gene TRBV20-1 combines with J gene TRBJ2-2; D gene uncertain. The germline V and J ends were trimmed by 2 bases and 1 base, with 8 bases remaining between them. Germline V gene data show CDR1 as DFQATT and CDR2 as SNEGSKA (reference sequence). CDR3 length: 14 amino acids. CDR3 nucleotides: TGCAGTGCTAGATCGTGGGGGAACACCGGGGAGCTGTTTTTT. Its protein product is CSARSWGNTGELFF.